The rows below give T cell receptor beta chains drawn from one sample of a study of shared clonotypes between healthy human individuals. TCRdb's copy holds only in-frame clones and misses some; the assay was immunoSEQ multiplex PCR. Among about 680,000 clones, approximately 73% were seen once, and the ten largest hold under 2%. Sequencing was performed on memory CD4+ T cells sorted from blood. These receptors came from a woman younger than 45 in good health. Both conserved end residues are part of each CDR3. The order of the fields is CDR3 protein, CDR3 DNA, J gene, V gene, D gene, clone size. A D gene is named only where the DNA matches it firmly. Size is stated for part of the rows, as once, few or many counts, or as a class when the clone is expanded.

CDR3aa: CASSLDGDEQFF
CDR3nt: TGTGCCAGCAGTTTAGACGGCGATGAGCAGTTCTTC
j_gene: TRBJ2-1
v_gene: TRBV2
d_gene: .
abundance: .

CDR3aa: CASSLGGASNEQFF
CDR3nt: TGTGCCAGCAGCTTGGGGGGGGCGAGCAATGAGCAGTTCTTC
j_gene: TRBJ2-1
v_gene: TRBV5-4
d_gene: .
abundance: .

CDR3aa: CASSLQRDSYEQYF
CDR3nt: TGTGCCAGCAGCTTACAAAGGGACTCCTACGAGCAGTACTTC
j_gene: TRBJ2-7
v_gene: TRBV7-2
d_gene: .
abundance: many

CDR3aa: CASSEEGEPYNEQFF
CDR3nt: TGTGCCAGCAGTGAAGAGGGGGAGCCCTACAATGAGCAGTTCTTC
j_gene: TRBJ2-1
v_gene: TRBV6-1
d_gene: .
abundance: .

CDR3aa: CASSSPSLGEQFF
CDR3nt: TGTGCCAGCAGTTCCCCCTCCTTGGGCGAGCAGTTCTTC
j_gene: TRBJ2-1
v_gene: TRBV6-6
d_gene: .
abundance: .

CDR3aa: CASGTGLYEQYF
CDR3nt: TGTGCCAGCGGGACAGGGCTCTACGAGCAGTACTTC
j_gene: TRBJ2-7
v_gene: TRBV27
d_gene: TRBD1
abundance: .

CDR3aa: CASSPPGRTSYEQYF
CDR3nt: TGCGCCAGCAGCCCTCCGGGACGGACGTCCTACGAGCAGTACTTC
j_gene: TRBJ2-7
v_gene: TRBV5-1
d_gene: .
abundance: .

CDR3aa: CASNGRTSTDTQYF
CDR3nt: TGTGCCAGCAACGGACGGACTAGCACAGATACGCAGTATTTT
j_gene: TRBJ2-3
v_gene: TRBV2
d_gene: .
abundance: few

CDR3aa: CASSFTEAFF
CDR3nt: TGTGCCAGCAGCTTTACTGAAGCTTTCTTT
j_gene: TRBJ1-1
v_gene: TRBV13
d_gene: .
abundance: .

CDR3aa: CASRPGQPPYEQYF
CDR3nt: TGTGCCAGCAGGCCGGGACAGCCTCCCTACGAGCAGTACTTC
j_gene: TRBJ2-7
v_gene: TRBV28
d_gene: TRBD1
abundance: .

CDR3aa: CASSLDLNSGNTIYF
CDR3nt: TGTGCCAGCAGCTTAGACCTCAACTCTGGAAACACCATATATTTT
j_gene: TRBJ1-3
v_gene: TRBV7-6
d_gene: .
abundance: few

CDR3aa: CASSSYGGSNTEAFF
CDR3nt: TGTGCCAGCAGCTCTTACGGGGGGTCGAACACTGAAGCTTTCTTT
j_gene: TRBJ1-1
v_gene: TRBV7-8
d_gene: .
abundance: .

CDR3aa: CASSTSAHTTNEKLFF
CDR3nt: TGTGCCAGCAGCACCTCAGCGCACACAACTAATGAAAAACTGTTTTTT
j_gene: TRBJ1-4
v_gene: TRBV28
d_gene: .
abundance: .

CDR3aa: CASRPGQGYGYTF
CDR3nt: TGTGCAAGTCGCCCGGGACAGGGTTATGGCTACACCTTC
j_gene: TRBJ1-2
v_gene: TRBV12-2
d_gene: .
abundance: .

CDR3aa: CASSTGQANTGELFF
CDR3nt: TGTGCCAGCAGCACAGGACAAGCCAACACCGGGGAGCTGTTTTTT
j_gene: TRBJ2-2
v_gene: TRBV5-5
d_gene: .
abundance: .

CDR3aa: CATSSRDRRNTEAFF
CDR3nt: TGTGCCACCAGCAGTCGGGACCGCCGGAACACTGAAGCTTTCTTT
j_gene: TRBJ1-1
v_gene: TRBV15
d_gene: .
abundance: .

CDR3aa: CASKRGGGGNQPQHF
CDR3nt: TGTGCCAGCAAACGGGGAGGCGGGGGTAATCAGCCCCAGCATTTT
j_gene: TRBJ1-5
v_gene: TRBV27
d_gene: .
abundance: .

CDR3aa: CASSLNGPLTSGRANEQFF
CDR3nt: TGTGCCAGCAGCTTAAATGGACCACTGACTAGCGGGAGGGCCAATGAGCAGTTCTTC
j_gene: TRBJ2-1
v_gene: TRBV7-3
d_gene: TRBD2
abundance: .

CDR3aa: CASSLGQGAQETQYF
CDR3nt: TGCGCCAGCAGCTTGGGACAGGGGGCCCAAGAGACCCAGTACTTC
j_gene: TRBJ2-5
v_gene: TRBV5-1
d_gene: TRBD1
abundance: .

CDR3aa: CASTRDRSKEKLFF
CDR3nt: TGTGCCAGTACCCGGGACAGGAGTAAAGAAAAACTGTTTTTT
j_gene: TRBJ1-4
v_gene: TRBV19
d_gene: TRBD1
abundance: .

CDR3aa: CASSFWGQNTEAFF
CDR3nt: TGTGCCAGCAGTTTCTGGGGGCAGAACACTGAAGCTTTCTTT
j_gene: TRBJ1-1
v_gene: TRBV28
d_gene: .
abundance: .

CDR3aa: CASRTTEVDTGELFF
CDR3nt: TGTGCCAGTCGTACCACGGAGGTTGACACCGGGGAGCTGTTTTTT
j_gene: TRBJ2-2
v_gene: TRBV19
d_gene: .
abundance: once

CDR3aa: CSVEDRWESMNYGYTF
CDR3nt: TGCAGCGTTGAAGATCGGTGGGAGTCCATGAACTATGGCTACACCTTC
j_gene: TRBJ1-2
v_gene: TRBV29-1
d_gene: .
abundance: .